The 27 T cell receptor beta chains in this list originate from one sample, sequenced in a study of cytomegalovirus exposure and HLA in healthy donors. Vbeta (60) and Jbeta (13) primers were used in the PCR. Profiling relied on immunoSEQ multiplex PCR, and the TCRdb table lists in-frame clones only, not all of them. The repertoire holds about 180,000 clones, roughly 80% seen once, with around 4.8% in the top ten. Sequencing input: PBMCs. The receptors were sampled from a man between 18 and 29 years old in good health and CMV-seronegative.

The CDR3 protein is CASSPRRGVRTGELFF. CDR3 DNA sequence: TGTGCCAGCAGCCCCCGGCGGGGGGTGAGGACCGGGGAGCTGTTTTTT. This chain uses TRBV5-6 with TRBJ2-2; TRBD2 matches at 8 bases. V trimming: 4 bases; J trimming: 5 bases; junction bases outside the gene matches: 10. This CDR3 region has 16 residues. CDR1 and CDR2 from the germline V gene are SGHDT and YYEEEE.

This rearrangement joins TRBV7-6 to TRBJ2-2; unclear D gene. Trimming shortened V by 1 base and J by 6 bases, and 12 bases separated the two germline ends. The CDR3 has 15 amino acids. The germline CDR1 and CDR2 sequences are SGHVS and FNYEAQ. CDR3 sequence (DNA): TGTGCCAGCAGCTTAGGAGCTAGAGTCGCCGGGGAGCTGTTTTTT. Protein product: CASSLGARVAGELFF.

The chain links TRBV14 to TRBJ2-5, with D possibly TRBD1 on 5 matching bases. CDR1 and CDR2 from the germline V gene are SGHDN and FVKESK. The CDR3 consists of 14 residues. Trimming left V 2 bases short and J 1 base short, with 8 bases between. In nucleotides, the CDR3 is TGTGCCAGCAGCCAACAGGGATTCCAAGAGACCCAGTACTTC. Encoded protein: CASSQQGFQETQYF.

The rearrangement joins TRBV11-3 to TRBJ2-7; D remains ambiguous. Germline CDR1 reads SGHNT; CDR2 reads YENEEA. The germline V and J ends were trimmed by 0 bases and 9 bases, with 9 bases remaining between them. The CDR3 is 12 amino acids. CDR3 nucleotide sequence: TGTGCCAGCAGCTTAGATTGGCGGTGGCAGTACTTC. Protein product: CASSLDWRWQYF.

This clone was counted a single time. V gene TRBV5-1 combines with J gene TRBJ1-6; D might be TRBD1 (6 bases). The CDR3 length is 16 residues. Germline V gene sequence: CDR1 SGHRS, CDR2 YFSETQ. Trimming left V 2 bases short and J 0 bases short, with 9 bases between. This CDR3 reads CASSFIRGSYNSPLHF. The DNA for the CDR3 is TGCGCCAGCAGCTTCATCAGGGGCTCCTATAATTCACCCCTCCACTTT. The whole variable domain, filled in from reference TRBV5-1 and TRBJ1-6, reads KAGVTQTPRYLIKTRGQQVTLSCSPISGHRSVSWYQQTPGQGLQFLFEYFSETQRNKGNFPGRFSGRQFSNSRSEMNVSTLELGDSALYLCASSFIRGSYNSPLHFGNGTRLTVT.

The sample holds one count of this clone. J is TRBJ2-1 and V is TRBV7-6; 7 bases agree with TRBD2. The trim removed 0 bases at V and 9 bases at J, leaving 11 bases unmatched. This CDR3 comprises 16 residues. Germline V CDR1 and CDR2: SGHVS, FNYEAQ. CDR3 DNA sequence: TGTGCCAGCAGCTTAGCCCCCCGACTCCGGGAGGTTGAGCAGTTCTTC. It is translated as CASSLAPRLREVEQFF.

CDR3 bases: TGTGCCAGCAGCCGACTAGCGGGAGTTATTAATGAGCAGTTCTTC. Translated: CASSRLAGVINEQFF. V and J are TRBV6-6 and TRBJ2-1, with 12 bases matching TRBD2. V was clipped by 6 bases and J by 7 bases; unmatched bases: 7. The CDR3 consists of 15 residues. CDR1 is MNHNY and CDR2 is SVGAGI in the germline V gene (reference sequence).

The chain has TRBV30 and TRBJ2-7, with TRBD1 identical over 7 bases. With V trimmed by 7 bases and J by 3 bases, 9 bases remained unmatched. CDR1 and CDR2 (germline): GTSNPN, SVGIG (reference sequence). The CDR3 totals 13 residues. The CDR3: CASVDGDSYEQYF. The CDR3 DNA is TGTGCCTCCGTGGACGGGGACAGCTACGAGCAGTACTTC.

V is TRBV4-2 and J is TRBJ2-7, with 12 bases lining up with TRBD2. CDR3 length equals 18 residues. With 1 base clipped from V and 5 bases from J, the junction kept 12 bases outside the gene matches. Germline-derived CDR1 and CDR2 are LGHNA and YNFKEQ. CDR3 nucleotide sequence: TGTGCCAGCAGCCAAGCCTTTGGACTAGCGGGATTGCGGAACGAGCAGTACTTC. This sequence encodes CASSQAFGLAGLRNEQYF.

This clone has just one count. The chain couples TRBV11-2 to TRBJ1-2, with D unclear. Germline V lookup: CDR1 SGHAT, CDR2 FQNNGV. The V and J ends lost 0 bases and 8 bases respectively, with 10 bases between them. This CDR3 has 13 residues. CDR3 region: CASSLDRIQGYTF. The CDR3, as DNA: TGTGCCAGCAGCTTAGACAGGATCCAAGGCTACACCTTC.

This rearrangement joins TRBV2 to TRBJ2-1; D may be TRBD1 (5 bases). Between the trimmed V and J ends, which lost 3 bases and 1 base, there was a span of 10 bases. The CDR3 has 15 amino acids. CDR1 SNHLY and CDR2 FYNNEI come from the germline V gene. The CDR3 loop reads CASSEPRVSYNEQFF. Here the CDR3 DNA reads TGTGCCAGCAGTGAGCCCAGGGTATCCTACAATGAGCAGTTCTTC.

The CDR3 here is CASSHTSVRAGSYEQYF. CDR3 bases: TGTGCCAGCAGCCACACCTCGGTGCGGGCGGGCTCCTACGAGCAGTACTTC. The rearrangement uses TRBV4-2 and TRBJ2-7, with D possibly matching TRBD2 (5 bases). The V gene's germline CDR1 is LGHNA and CDR2 YNFKEQ. Trimming removed 3 bases at V and 0 bases at J, with 18 bases between. The CDR3 totals 17 residues.

In regard to this clone: The CDR3 does not close with the conserved phenylalanine or tryptophan, likely indicating a read error. The rearrangement joins TRBV7-2 to TRBJ2-3; TRBD2 aligns across 9 bases. This CDR3 spans 17 amino acids. Trimming removed 6 bases from V and 2 bases from J; junction bases left unmatched: 12. Germline-derived CDR1 and CDR2 are SGHTA and FQGNSA. The CDR3 region is CASSLSASGKHTDTQYL. The CDR3 DNA reads as TGTGCCAGCAGTTTATCTGCTAGCGGGAAGCACACAGATACGCAGTATTTG.

The chain joins TRBV9 to TRBJ2-2; 8 positions agree with TRBD1. The CDR3 is 15 amino acids. V lost 3 bases to trimming and J lost 2 bases; unmatched junction nucleotides: 3. Germline CDR1 and CDR2: SGDLS and YYNGEE. In DNA form, the CDR3 reads TGTGCCAGCAGCGCCACAGGGGGTAACACCGGGGAGCTGTTTTTT. Amino acids: CASSATGGNTGELFF. The full variable domain, with the rest looked up from reference TRBV9 and TRBJ2-2, is DSGVTQTPKHLITATGQRVTLRCSPRSGDLSVYWYQQSLDQGLQFLIQYYNGEERAKGNILERFSAQQFPDLHSELNLSSLELGDSALYFCASSATGGNTGELFFGEGSRLTVL.

The V and J genes are TRBV7-2 and TRBJ2-7; 9 nucleotides align to TRBD1. The ends lost 6 bases at V and 0 bases at J; junction bases unmatched: 6. The CDR3 covers 15 residues. Per the germline V gene, CDR1 is SGHTA and CDR2 is FQGNSA. In DNA, the CDR3 is TGTGCCAGCAGATTCTGGGACAGGGCCTCCTACGAGCAGTACTTC. The encoded protein is CASRFWDRASYEQYF.

The chain's CDR3 is CASSLLGSGNEQFF. As DNA, the CDR3 is TGCGCCAGCAGCCTCCTAGGATCTGGCAATGAGCAGTTCTTC. The chain combines TRBV4-1 with TRBJ2-1; D ambiguous. CDR1 is MGHRA and CDR2 is YSYEKL in the germline V gene. V lost 4 bases and J lost 6, with 13 bases in between. This CDR3 has 14 residues.

This clone has just a few counts. This rearrangement joins TRBV6-5 to TRBJ1-1; D is undetermined. Germline V gene data show CDR1 as MNHEY and CDR2 as SVGAGI. The CDR3 runs to 14 residues. Trimming pared 2 bases from V and 1 base from J, leaving 8 bases between. CDR3 DNA sequence: TGTGCCAGCAGTTACCGACAAAGGAACACTGAAGCTTTCTTT. It is translated as CASSYRQRNTEAFF.

The chain links TRBV5-1 to TRBJ2-3; 7 positions match TRBD2. CDR1 and CDR2 from the germline V gene are SGHRS and YFSETQ. This CDR3 region has 15 residues. The trim removed 6 bases at V and 0 bases at J, leaving 7 bases unmatched. The CDR3 DNA sequence: TGCGCCAGCAACAGCGGGATGTTGAGCACAGATACGCAGTATTTT. This codes for CASNSGMLSTDTQYF. The full variable domain, its missing parts supplied by reference TRBV5-1 and TRBJ2-3, is KAGVTQTPRYLIKTRGQQVTLSCSPISGHRSVSWYQQTPGQGLQFLFEYFSETQRNKGNFPGRFSGRQFSNSRSEMNVSTLELGDSALYLCASNSGMLSTDTQYFGPGTRLTVL.

The rearrangement links TRBV25-1 to TRBJ1-1; TRBD1 is a possible D gene (5 bases). V dropped 3 bases and J dropped 1 base, with 9 bases sitting between them. Germline CDR1 reads MGHDK; CDR2 reads SYGVNS. The length of the CDR3 is 14 residues. Written as DNA, the CDR3 is TGTGCCAGCAGTGATGGGGGGGGGAACACTGAAGCTTTCTTT. The encoded protein is CASSDGGGNTEAFF.

The CDR3 is CSVEAPSGGPYNEQFF. The CDR3 DNA is TGCAGCGTTGAAGCCCCTAGCGGGGGGCCCTACAATGAGCAGTTCTTC. The chain joins TRBV29-1 to TRBJ2-1, with 11 bases aligning to TRBD2. The CDR3 length is 16 residues. Germline trimming cut 1 base from V and 2 bases from J; bases unmatched to any gene: 4. The germline CDR1 and CDR2 sequences are SQVTM and ANQGSEA.

The J gene is TRBJ2-3, the V gene TRBV18; TRBD1 aligns across 7 bases. This CDR3 region has 15 residues. V lost 3 bases to trimming and J lost 4 bases; unmatched junction nucleotides: 7. CDR1 and CDR2 from the germline V gene are KGHSH and LQKENI. The CDR3 bases are TGTGCCAGCTCACCCGACGACAGGGTTCCAGATACGCAGTATTTT. Translated: CASSPDDRVPDTQYF.

The rearrangement uses TRBV4-2 and TRBJ1-1; 8 bases are a match to TRBD1. The length of the CDR3 is 15 residues. The junction had 4 bases not matched to a gene; V was cut back by 0 bases and J by 4 bases. Germline CDR1 and CDR2: LGHNA and YNFKEQ. The CDR3 loop reads CASSQDKTGATEAFF. CDR3 DNA sequence: TGTGCCAGCAGCCAAGACAAGACAGGGGCCACTGAAGCTTTCTTT.

The rearrangement uses TRBV6-5 and TRBJ1-2; D remains unclear. Germline V lookup: CDR1 MNHEY, CDR2 SVGAGI. Trimming left V 0 bases short and J 1 base short, with 6 bases between. This CDR3 has 14 amino acids. The CDR3 spells CASSYSSHNYGYTF. The CDR3 DNA reads as TGTGCCAGCAGTTACTCGAGCCATAACTATGGCTACACCTTC.

CDR3 in DNA: TGTGCCAGCACCACAGGGAGGGTAGCGGGGAGCTCCTACGAGCAGTACTTC. Translated, it gives CASTTGRVAGSSYEQYF. The V and J genes are TRBV7-3 and TRBJ2-7; 8 bases line up with TRBD2. Trimming at V came to 7 bases and at J to 0 bases, leaving 14 bases not matched to a gene. The CDR3 consists of 17 residues. Germline V gene data show CDR1 as SGHTA and CDR2 as FQGTGA.

The rearrangement links TRBV7-9 to TRBJ2-5; D possibly corresponds to TRBD1 (5 bases). With 7 bases removed from V and 11 bases from J, the gap between germline ends came to 23 bases. Looked up from germline, CDR1 is SEHNR and CDR2 is FQNEAQ (reference sequence). This CDR3 contains 14 residues. CDR3 nucleotide sequence: TGTGCCAGCACTTCGGCGTCAGAAGACAGAAAGCAGTACTTC. This sequence encodes CASTSASEDRKQYF. The full variable domain, completed using reference TRBV7-9 and TRBJ2-5, is DTGVSQNPRHKITKRGQNVTFRCDPISEHNRLYWYRQTLGQGPEFLTYFQNEAQLEKSRLLSDRFSAERPKGSFSTLEIQRTEQGDSAMYLCASTSASEDRKQYFGPGTRLLVL.

This clone is a singleton in its sample. This CDR3 is CASSLAGGLGSGANVLTF. CDR3 DNA: TGTGCCAGCAGTTTAGCGGGGGGTCTGGGCTCTGGGGCCAACGTCCTGACTTTC. The V and J genes are TRBV28 and TRBJ2-6, with 8 bases matching TRBD2. The CDR3 consists of 18 residues. V dropped 2 bases and J dropped 0; count of bases not matched to a gene: 6. Per germline, CDR1 MDHEN and CDR2 SYDVKM.

The table lists this clone with a count of one. The chain uses TRBV11-2 and TRBJ2-2, with D unclear. The germline V and J ends were trimmed by 0 bases and 8 bases, with 7 bases remaining between them. Germline V CDR1 and CDR2: SGHAT, FQNNGV. The CDR3 covers 13 residues. The CDR3 here is CASSLDLTGELFF. The CDR3 DNA sequence: TGTGCCAGCAGCTTAGATCTCACAGGGGAGCTGTTTTTT.